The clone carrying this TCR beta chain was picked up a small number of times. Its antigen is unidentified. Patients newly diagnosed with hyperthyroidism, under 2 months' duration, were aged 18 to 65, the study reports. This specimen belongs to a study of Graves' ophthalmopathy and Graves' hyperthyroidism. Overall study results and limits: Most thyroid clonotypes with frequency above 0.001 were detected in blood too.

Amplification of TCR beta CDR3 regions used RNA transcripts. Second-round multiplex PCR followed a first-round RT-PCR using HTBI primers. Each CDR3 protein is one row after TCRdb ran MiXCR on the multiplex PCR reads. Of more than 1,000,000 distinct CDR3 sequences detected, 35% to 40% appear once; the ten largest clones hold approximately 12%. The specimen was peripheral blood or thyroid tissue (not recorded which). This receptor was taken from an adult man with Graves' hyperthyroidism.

The CDR3 bases are TGTGCCAGCAGGGGACAATTTAAAACTAACTATGGCTACACCTTC. Its translation is CASRGQFKTNYGYTF. The chain uses TRBV12-3 or TRBV12-4 and TRBJ1-2; a possible D gene is TRBD1 (6 bases). Between the trimmed V and J ends, which lost 6 bases and 0 bases, there was a span of 14 bases. This CDR3 contains 15 residues.